This T cell receptor (beta chain) was observed in a study of cytomegalovirus exposure and HLA in healthy donors. CDR3 length: 16 residues. Unmatched junction bases numbered 10, after V lost 4 bases and J lost 2 bases. Germline values: CDR1 MGHRA, CDR2 YSYEKL. A note on this clone: What it binds is not known.

PCR was performed using 60 Vbeta and 13 Jbeta primers. Data came from immunoSEQ multiplex PCR; TCRdb stores just in-frame clones and leaves some out. The data show 30,000 to 35,000 clones, and the top ten clones hold roughly 3.5%. Study-wide findings and caveats: The investigators catalogued 164 TCR beta chains as cytomegalovirus-associated. Later analysis identified a missense DCLRE1C variant that was linked to TCR beta V- and J-gene trimming. Roughly uniform depth of sequencing across donors was assumed in presence/absence analyses.

The clonotype was recovered from a woman between 35 and 50 years old in good health and CMV-seropositive. Sequencing used PBMCs. The chain combines TRBV4-1 with TRBJ1-2; 7 nucleotides align to TRBD1. The CDR3 sequence is CASSLTTGRDNYGYTF. DNA of the CDR3: TGCGCCAGCAGCCTTACGACAGGGAGAGACAACTATGGCTACACCTTC.